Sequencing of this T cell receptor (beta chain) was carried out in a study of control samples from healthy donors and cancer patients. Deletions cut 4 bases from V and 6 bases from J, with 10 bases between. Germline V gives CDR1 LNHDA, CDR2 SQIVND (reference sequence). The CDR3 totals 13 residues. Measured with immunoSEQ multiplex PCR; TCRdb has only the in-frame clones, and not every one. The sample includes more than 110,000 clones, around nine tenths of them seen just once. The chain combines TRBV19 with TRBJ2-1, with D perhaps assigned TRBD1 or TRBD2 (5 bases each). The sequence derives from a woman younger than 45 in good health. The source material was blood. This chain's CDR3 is CASSTGTLNEQFF. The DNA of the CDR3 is TGTGCCAGTAGTACCGGGACGCTCAATGAGCAGTTCTTC.